The sample holds many counts of the clone carrying this T cell receptor (beta chain). The antigen remains unidentified. This specimen comes from a study of Graves' ophthalmopathy and Graves' hyperthyroidism. Germline CDR1 MNHNS, CDR2 SASEGT. V dropped 9 bases and J dropped 5 bases, with 16 bases sitting between them. CDR3 length equals 14 residues. Included hyperthyroidism patients were aged 18 to 65 and newly diagnosed (under 2 months' duration). TCR beta CDR3 regions were amplified from RNA transcripts. The first round was an RT-PCR with HTBI primers, and the second round was a multiplex PCR. TCRdb ran MiXCR on the multiplex PCR reads and lists one entry per CDR3 protein. The repertoire holds over 500,000 distinct CDR3 sequences, 22% seen once, with approximately 7% in the top ten. Study-wide results and limits: Ophthalmopathy progression was predicted with 70% to 71% sensitivity and roughly 72% specificity.

The chain employs TRBV6-1 and TRBJ2-2; D unclear. Sequenced material: peripheral blood. The sequence derives from a woman aged 18-29 years with stable Graves' hyperthyroidism. Some clones in this sample may be carry-over from other donors' samples. CDR3 amino acids: CASKLGFETGELFF. The CDR3 DNA reads as TGTGCCAGTAAATTGGGGTTTGAGACCGGGGAGCTGTTTTTT.